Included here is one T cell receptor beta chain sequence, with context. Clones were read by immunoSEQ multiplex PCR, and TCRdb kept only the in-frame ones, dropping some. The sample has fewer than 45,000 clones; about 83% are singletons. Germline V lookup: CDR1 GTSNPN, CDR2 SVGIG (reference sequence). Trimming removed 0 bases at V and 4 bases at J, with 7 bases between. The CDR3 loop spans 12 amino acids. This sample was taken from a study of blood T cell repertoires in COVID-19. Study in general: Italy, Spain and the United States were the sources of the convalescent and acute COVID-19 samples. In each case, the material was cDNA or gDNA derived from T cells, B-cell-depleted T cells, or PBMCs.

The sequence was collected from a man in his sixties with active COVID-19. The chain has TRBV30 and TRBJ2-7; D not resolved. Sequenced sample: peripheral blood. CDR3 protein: CAWSVDFYEQYF. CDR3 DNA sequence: TGTGCCTGGAGTGTAGACTTTTACGAGCAGTACTTC.